A single sample is the source of the 10 T cell receptor beta chains below, sequenced in a study of control samples from healthy donors and cancer patients. Sequencing used immunoSEQ multiplex PCR; TCRdb keeps in-frame clones, though not all of them. The repertoire has some 40,000 clones, around 94% of them found once; the top ten carry 24%. Sequencing was done on a sample of blood. All receptors come from a man aged 55 to 70 in good health.

CDR3 DNA: TGTGCCAGCTCACCCCTCGACGGAAACACTGAAGCTTTCTTT. Translated: CASSPLDGNTEAFF. The chain links TRBV18 to TRBJ1-1; D unresolved. V shed 3 bases and J shed 2 bases, with 10 bases lying between them. The germline gives CDR1 KGHSH, CDR2 LQKENI. This CDR3 is built from 14 residues. The complete variable domain, with remaining parts taken from reference TRBV18 and TRBJ1-1, reads NAGVMQNPRHLVRRRGQEARLRCSPMKGHSHVYWYRQLPEEGLKFMVYLQKENIIDESGMPKERFSAEFPKEGPSILRIQQVVRGDSAAYFCASSPLDGNTEAFFGQGTRLTVV.

This sequence joins TRBV15 and TRBJ2-5; D is undetermined. Germline loops: CDR1 LNHNV, CDR2 YYDKDF (reference sequence). V was clipped by 0 bases and J by 4 bases, with 12 bases between them. This CDR3 has 15 residues. CDR3 sequence: CATSRDTTDPETQYF. DNA for the CDR3: TGTGCCACCAGCAGAGATACGACGGATCCAGAGACCCAGTACTTC.

The chain has TRBV9 and TRBJ2-7; no clear D. Trimming cost V 0 bases and J 3 bases, with 7 bases left between them. The CDR3 spans 13 residues. The germline V gene has CDR1 SGDLS and CDR2 YYNGEE. CDR3 in DNA: TGTGCCAGCAGCGTAGATACAAACTACGAGCAGTACTTC. Its translation is CASSVDTNYEQYF.

To note about this clone: The junction departs from germline at one end; a sequencing error may be responsible. The DNA of the CDR3 is TGTGCCAGCAGTTTAGTCTTACAGGGGCCTTTCACCGGGGAGCTGTTTTTT. Translation gives CASSLVLQGPFTGELFF. This sequence joins TRBV7-9 and TRBJ2-2; TRBD1 aligns across 7 bases. Germline lookup yields CDR1 SEHNR and CDR2 FQNEAQ (reference sequence). This CDR3 comprises 17 residues.

The rearrangement joins TRBV7-6 to TRBJ2-3, with 10 positions matching TRBD2. Germline values: CDR1 SGHVS, CDR2 FNYEAQ. The V segment lost 3 bases and the J segment 5 bases; nucleotides outside the gene matches: 17. This CDR3 contains 19 residues. The DNA of the CDR3 is TGTGCCAGCAGCTTCGGCTGGTCTAGCGGGAGCAGCCCTGGAGATACGCAGTATTTT. Translating it yields CASSFGWSSGSSPGDTQYF.

The rearrangement uses TRBV19 and TRBJ2-5, with 8 bases that match TRBD2. This CDR3 region has 15 residues. Germline V gives CDR1 LNHDA, CDR2 SQIVND (reference sequence). With V trimmed by 5 bases and J by 5 bases, 10 bases remained unmatched. CDR3 DNA sequence: TGTGCCAGTAGTGCCGTTCTGACTAGCGATGAGACCCAGTACTTC. It specifies CASSAVLTSDETQYF.

This clone came up once. The chain is built from TRBV7-2 and TRBJ2-7; 8 positions match TRBD2. Germline-derived CDR1 and CDR2 are SGHTA and FQGNSA. This CDR3 has 15 residues. V shed 3 bases and J 0 bases; nucleotides not matched to a gene: 4. The CDR3 bases are TGTGCCAGCAGCTTTGGCGGGAGGACCTCCTACGAGCAGTACTTC. Amino acids: CASSFGGRTSYEQYF.

The chain uses TRBV10-2 and TRBJ1-1; D is undetermined. The germline CDR1 and CDR2 sequences are WSHSY and SAAADI. Trimming left V 5 bases short and J 4 bases short, with 5 bases between. This CDR3 has 11 residues. CDR3 DNA sequence: TGCGCCAGCAGTTCGCCCACTGAAGCTTTCTTT. Translated, it gives CASSSPTEAFF.

The genes are TRBV18 and TRBJ2-1, with 9 bases that match TRBD1. The CDR3 extends over 15 amino acids. Germline CDR1 is KGHSH and CDR2 is LQKENI. J gave up 7 bases and V 3 bases, and 7 bases lay outside the gene matches. CDR3 sequence (DNA): TGTGCCAGCTCACCGCCGGGACAGGGTCTAAATGAGCAGTTCTTC. Amino acids: CASSPPGQGLNEQFF.

The J gene is TRBJ2-7, the V gene TRBV6-5; no firm D call. The germline V and J ends were trimmed by 6 bases and 6 bases, with 12 bases remaining between them. Germline V gene lookup returns CDR1 MNHEY and CDR2 SVGAGI. This CDR3 spans 12 amino acids. Here the CDR3 DNA reads TGTGCCAGCAGGGGCTCGGTGAGCGAGCAGTACTTC. This encodes CASRGSVSEQYF.